This T cell receptor (beta chain) was sequenced in a study of T cell responses to AZD1222 COVID-19 vaccine. Study-wide points: Repertoire sampling was restricted to post-peak T cell response timepoints.

V was trimmed by 2 bases and J by 7 bases, leaving 12 bases between them. Germline CDR1 is SGHTA and CDR2 is FQGTGA. The length of the CDR3 is 15 residues. Generated by immunoSEQ multiplex PCR, the TCRdb table keeps only in-frame clones and is missing some. The sample holds about 88,000 clones, approximately 88% seen once. For this clone: No antigen is known for it.

The specimen was peripheral blood, collected on day 0 of AZD1222 vaccination. The chain links TRBV7-3 to TRBJ1-6; possible D gene TRBD1, 6 bases. The origin of this receptor is an adult in good health. CDR3 sequence reads: CASSLGGLTNSPLHF. The CDR3 nucleotides read TGTGCCAGCAGCTTAGGGGGGCTAACGAATTCACCCCTCCACTTT.